This T cell receptor (beta chain) is drawn from a study of blood T cells in healthy people across ages. The CDR3 extends over 15 amino acids. Germline CDR1 reads DFQATT; CDR2 reads SNEGSKA (reference sequence). Primers used in a second PCR of roughly 6 to 12 cycles were a sample-barcoded 5' primer and a J-beta primer mix. In TCRdb, the 5' RACE reads were re-called with MiXCR into one record per CDR3 protein. The table records around 780,000 distinct CDR3 sequences, 25% to 30% of them present only once. The same data also went into a second study, on T cells of mothers and their children. From that study: Unrelated pairs and related pairs have their TCR recombination output shaped similarly by thymic selection.

This TCR was sampled from a boy between 10 and 17 years old in good health. The sample comprised blood. The rearrangement joins TRBV20-1 to TRBJ2-5; a weak D match, TRBD1 (6 bases). The end of the DNA is better explained by TRBJ2-7, so the J call may be wrong. CDR3 residues: CSARDPTGSAYEQYF. DNA for the CDR3: TGCAGTGCTAGGGACCCCACAGGGTCTGCCTACGAGCAGTACTTC.